Shown below are 25 T cell receptor beta chains from a single sample sequenced in a study of shared clonotypes between healthy human individuals. Sequencing used immunoSEQ multiplex PCR; TCRdb keeps in-frame clones, though not all of them. The data hold over a million clones, with 65% to 75% observed a single time. Source material: memory CD4+ T cells sorted from blood. Specified subset: CD45RA-negative fraction. Every receptor here comes from a man between 18 and 35 years old in good health.

The V gene is TRBV19, the J gene TRBJ2-7; D possibly corresponds to TRBD1 (5 bases). The germline V and J ends were trimmed by 0 bases and 3 bases, with 9 bases remaining between them. The CDR3 covers 14 residues. Germline loops: CDR1 LNHDA, CDR2 SQIVND (reference sequence). The CDR3 DNA is TGTGCCAGTAGTATAGAGGCAGGGCTCTACGAGCAGTACTTC. It translates to CASSIEAGLYEQYF.

This clone was found once. In DNA form, the CDR3 reads TGCGCCAGCAGCCAAGACGGGGGGGGCGCATTAAAGTCACCCCTCCACTTT. Protein product: CASSQDGGGALKSPLHF. V and J are TRBV4-1 and TRBJ1-6; tentative D call: TRBD1 (6 bases). Germline-derived CDR1 and CDR2 are MGHRA and YSYEKL. The CDR3 extends over 17 amino acids. Trimming took off 0 bases at V and 10 bases at J, with 19 bases between the two ends.

The chain recombines TRBV9 with TRBJ2-2; no firm D call. CDR1 and CDR2 from the germline V gene are SGDLS and YYNGEE. This CDR3 has 18 residues. The V and J ends lost 0 bases and 0 bases respectively, with 15 bases between them. The CDR3 protein is CASSVVVGILANTGELFF. The CDR3 region has the DNA TGTGCCAGCAGCGTAGTTGTAGGAATTCTCGCGAACACCGGGGAGCTGTTTTTT.

This clone was seen once. The chain carries TRBV5-1 and TRBJ2-5; 8 bases line up with TRBD1. V lost 0 bases and J lost 5; bases outside the gene matches: 3. Germline V gives CDR1 SGHRS, CDR2 YFSETQ. CDR3 length equals 14 residues. CDR3 region: CASSLGDRFETQYF. The DNA of the CDR3 is TGCGCCAGCAGCTTGGGGGACAGGTTTGAGACCCAGTACTTC.

The CDR3 DNA follows: TGTGCCACGGAGGGGACAGGGAACACTGAAGCTTTCTTT. It is translated as CATEGTGNTEAFF. V gene TRBV6-5 combines with J gene TRBJ1-1, with 8 bases that match TRBD1. Losses at the gene ends were 10 bases for V and 1 base for J; bases not matched to a gene: 5. CDR1 is MNHEY and CDR2 is SVGAGI in the germline V gene. This CDR3 region has 13 residues.

The chain carries TRBV4-3 and TRBJ2-7; 9 bases map to TRBD1. Germline values: CDR1 LGHNA, CDR2 YSLEER. The junction had 21 bases not matched to a gene; V was cut back by 0 bases and J by 3 bases. The length of the CDR3 is 21 residues. In DNA form, the CDR3 reads TGCGCCAGCAGCCAAGAGGTGCCGGGACAGGGTAGAATCCTCGGAGGCTACGAGCAGTACTTC. This codes for CASSQEVPGQGRILGGYEQYF.

The table lists this clone with a count of one. The V and J genes are TRBV6-1 and TRBJ2-3; no firm D call. This CDR3 spans 12 amino acids. The ends were cut back, 3 bases at V and 9 bases at J, with 10 bases in the middle. Germline V lookup: CDR1 MNHNS, CDR2 SASEGT. This CDR3 reads CASSDAWQTQYF. The CDR3 DNA sequence: TGTGCCAGCAGTGACGCCTGGCAGACGCAGTATTTT.

This clone was detected a few times. The chain's CDR3 is CASSQEAGTLYNEQFF. CDR3 nucleotides: TGCGCCAGCAGCCAAGAAGCGGGGACTCTCTACAATGAGCAGTTCTTC. The chain is built from TRBV4-1 and TRBJ2-1, with 7 positions matching TRBD2. J gave up 3 bases and V 0 bases, and 5 bases lay outside the gene matches. The CDR3 has 16 amino acids. CDR1 and CDR2 from the germline V gene are MGHRA and YSYEKL.

The chain recombines TRBV19 with TRBJ1-5; D is uncertain. CDR3 length: 15 residues. Trimming left V 3 bases short and J 2 bases short, with 11 bases between. Germline assignment: CDR1 LNHDA and CDR2 SQIVND (reference sequence). The CDR3 DNA is TGTGCCAGTAGTATGGCATTCTTGGGCAATCAGCCCCAGCATTTT. Protein sequence: CASSMAFLGNQPQHF.

A few counts support this clone. The V and J genes are TRBV7-3 and TRBJ2-1, with TRBD2 matching over 8 bases. In germline, CDR1 is SGHTA, CDR2 FQGTGA. This CDR3 region has 13 residues. V dropped 5 bases and J dropped 6; count of bases not matched to a gene: 3. The CDR3 here is CASSNGGANEQFF. The CDR3 DNA reads TGTGCCAGCAGCAACGGGGGGGCCAATGAGCAGTTCTTC.

V usage is TRBV27 and J usage is TRBJ1-2; TRBD1 is a possible D gene (6 bases). With 6 bases removed from V and 7 bases from J, the gap between germline ends came to 12 bases. The V gene's germline CDR1 is MNHEY and CDR2 SMNVEV (reference sequence). CDR3 length: 12 residues. The DNA of the CDR3 is TGTGCCAGCAGGCCACAGGGTGCTGGCTACACCTTC. Its protein is CASRPQGAGYTF.

The chain recombines TRBV6-5 with TRBJ2-7; 7 bases are shared with TRBD2. The J segment lost 4 bases and the V segment lost 6 bases, leaving 6 bases of the junction unmatched. Germline V lookup: CDR1 MNHEY, CDR2 SVGAGI. The CDR3 has 13 residues. For the CDR3, the DNA is TGTGCCAGCAGAAGGGCCGGGGGGTACGAGCAGTACTTC. Translation: CASRRAGGYEQYF.

The chain couples TRBV6-1 to TRBJ1-5; no clear D gene. The V end was cut by 4 bases, the J end by 0 bases, with 10 bases between. The CDR3 is 15 residues long. Germline V CDR1 and CDR2: MNHNS, SASEGT. The CDR3 loop reads CASSAQQYSNQPQHF. For the CDR3, the DNA is TGTGCCAGCAGTGCCCAGCAATATAGCAATCAGCCCCAGCATTTT.

V gene TRBV7-6 combines with J gene TRBJ2-2; 10 nucleotides align to TRBD2. Germline loops: CDR1 SGHVS, CDR2 FNYEAQ. This CDR3 has 18 amino acids. V dropped 5 bases and J dropped 0; count of bases not matched to a gene: 9. The CDR3 DNA sequence: TGTGCCAGCAGCCCCCGCCTAGCGGGAGAGGCGAACACCGGGGAGCTGTTTTTT. Its protein is CASSPRLAGEANTGELFF.

The chain is built from TRBV18 and TRBJ1-2, with D maybe TRBD1 (5 bases). The CDR3 runs 13 residues. CDR1 KGHSH and CDR2 LQKENI come from the germline V gene. V lost 6 bases, J lost 4 bases, and 12 bases lay in between. CDR3 DNA: TGTGCCAGCTCCCCGGACACTCTCTATGGCTACACCTTC. Translated, it gives CASSPDTLYGYTF.

This sequence joins TRBV6-1 and TRBJ2-1; D might be TRBD1 (5 bases). The V end was cut by 6 bases, the J end by 4 bases, with 10 bases between. The CDR3 has 13 amino acids. In germline, CDR1 is MNHNS, CDR2 SASEGT. CDR3 DNA sequence: TGTGCCAGCAGCTGGGCAGGGTACAATGAGCAGTTCTTC. It translates to CASSWAGYNEQFF.

The chain is built from TRBV6-6 and TRBJ2-7; TRBD2 matches 10 bases. V shed 0 bases, J shed 5 bases, and the junction held 7 bases outside the gene matches. Germline assignment: CDR1 MNHNY and CDR2 SVGAGI (reference sequence). This CDR3 is built from 16 residues. This CDR3 reads CASSYSRAGGVHEQYF. The CDR3 bases are TGTGCCAGCAGTTACTCTCGAGCGGGGGGGGTCCACGAGCAGTACTTC.

J is TRBJ2-7 and V is TRBV19; D possibly matches TRBD1 or TRBD2 (5 bases each). V shed 6 bases and J shed 5 bases, with 17 bases lying between them. The CDR3 is 14 amino acids. CDR1 and CDR2 from the germline V gene are LNHDA and SQIVND (reference sequence). CDR3 region: CASSPVGVGHEQYF. Here the CDR3 DNA reads TGTGCCAGTAGCCCCGTGGGGGTTGGCCACGAGCAGTACTTC.

This clone was found a few times. The CDR3 loop reads CASSLPTDYYGYTF. In DNA, the CDR3 is TGTGCCAGCAGTTTACCCACCGATTACTATGGCTACACCTTC. The genes are TRBV6-6 and TRBJ1-2; D is unclear. The V end lost 4 bases, the J end lost 3 bases, and 12 bases lay between the germline ends. CDR1 and CDR2 (germline): MNHNY, SVGAGI (reference sequence). This CDR3 contains 14 residues.

The genes are TRBV5-6 and TRBJ1-6; D is perhaps TRBD1 (5 bases). This CDR3 contains 16 residues. Germline loops: CDR1 SGHDT, CDR2 YYEEEE. V lost 4 bases, J lost 0 bases, and 11 bases lay in between. CDR3 nucleotide sequence: TGTGCCAGCAGCACGCGACAGACCTCCTATAATTCACCCCTCCACTTT. Amino acids: CASSTRQTSYNSPLHF.

The sample holds one count of this clone. The CDR3, as DNA: TGTGCCAGCAGTTTCGAACAGGGTTCCAGCACCGGGGAGCTGTTTTTT. This gives the protein CASSFEQGSSTGELFF. The chain is built from TRBV27 and TRBJ2-2, with D possibly matching TRBD1 (6 bases). This CDR3 has 16 amino acids. The V end lost 3 bases, the J end lost 4 bases, and 15 bases lay between the germline ends. The V gene's germline CDR1 is MNHEY and CDR2 SMNVEV (reference sequence).

This clone was detected only a few times. Other DNA sequences of this sample code for an identical CDR3. The V gene is TRBV7-3, the J gene TRBJ2-5; 10 bases match TRBD2. Germline trimming cut 5 bases from V and 2 bases from J; bases unmatched to any gene: 2. The germline gives CDR1 SGHTA, CDR2 FQGTGA. The CDR3 sequence is 14 residues long. CDR3 coding DNA: TGTGCCAGCAGCCCAGCGGGGGGGCAAGAGACCCAGTACTTC. Translated, it gives CASSPAGGQETQYF. The full variable domain, its missing parts supplied by reference TRBV7-3 and TRBJ2-5, is GAGVSQTPSNKVTEKGKYVELRCDPISGHTALYWYRQSLGQGPEFLIYFQGTGAADDSGLPNDRFFAVRPEGSVSTLKIQRTERGDSAVYLCASSPAGGQETQYFGPGTRLLVL.

V gene TRBV27 combines with J gene TRBJ1-5; TRBD1 is a possible D gene (6 bases). Germline V gives CDR1 MNHEY, CDR2 SMNVEV (reference sequence). This CDR3 spans 15 amino acids. Trimming stripped 4 bases from V and 1 base from J, with 11 bases between. In nucleotides, the CDR3 is TGTGCCAGCAGTTCACGCGGGGGCAGCAATCAGCCCCAGCATTTT. This codes for CASSSRGGSNQPQHF.

V and J are TRBV27 and TRBJ1-2, with 8 bases fitting TRBD1. The CDR3 sequence is 17 residues long. J was trimmed by 4 bases and V by 11 bases; bases with no gene match: 21. Germline CDR1 reads MNHEY; CDR2 reads SMNVEV (reference sequence). CDR3 in amino acids: CAAPTGETTGEGYGYTF. The CDR3 bases are TGTGCCGCCCCAACGGGTGAAACGACAGGGGAGGGCTATGGCTACACCTTC.

The chain links TRBV5-8 to TRBJ2-7; perhaps TRBD1 as D (6 bases). CDR1 and CDR2 from the germline V gene are SGHTS and YDEGEE. The CDR3 length is 15 residues. Trimming took 4 bases from V and 0 from J, leaving 14 bases between them. The CDR3 loop reads CASSALGAGSYEQYF. CDR3 sequence (DNA): TGTGCCAGCAGCGCCTTGGGGGCAGGCTCCTACGAGCAGTACTTC.